Presented here are 7 T cell receptor beta chains from one specimen sequenced in a study of CD8 T cells in Susac syndrome. Random-hexamer reverse transcription was applied to roughly 0.5 to 1 ug RNA. TCRdb reanalysed the immunoSEQ multiplex PCR reads using MiXCR and keeps one entry per CDR3 protein. The sample yields roughly 200,000 distinct CDR3 sequences, approximately 94% seen once. Sequencing input: CD4+ T cells from PBMCs. The receptors originated from a human donor with multiple sclerosis.

The V and J genes are TRBV11-1 and TRBJ1-5; D is unresolved. The CDR3 spans 13 residues. The V end was cut by 2 bases, the J end by 3 bases, with 5 bases between. Germline V gene lookup returns CDR1 SGHAT and CDR2 FQDESV (reference sequence). CDR3 sequence reads: CASSLNHNQPQHF. In DNA, the CDR3 is TGTGCCAGCAGCTTAAACCACAATCAGCCCCAGCATTTT.

This chain links TRBV28 with TRBJ1-2, with unresolved D. This CDR3 contains 12 residues. Germline V gene lookup returns CDR1 MDHEN and CDR2 SYDVKM. Trimming shortened V by 3 bases and J by 4 bases, and 6 bases separated the two germline ends. CDR3 DNA: TGTGCCAGCAGTTTTCAGTTCTATGGCTACACCTTC. Translated, it gives CASSFQFYGYTF.

This clonotype was seen once. This sequence joins TRBV3-1 and TRBJ1-1, with D hard to call. The ends were cut back, 2 bases at V and 4 bases at J, with 11 bases in the middle. This CDR3 is 14 amino acids long. Germline CDR1 is LGHDT and CDR2 is YNNKEL (reference sequence). This chain's CDR3 is CASSQHRVGTEAFF. The CDR3 DNA sequence: TGTGCCAGCAGCCAACATCGTGTGGGCACTGAAGCTTTCTTT. Full variable domain (remainder filled in from reference TRBV3-1 and TRBJ1-1): DTAVSQTPKYLVTQMGNDKSIKCEQNLGHDTMYWYKQDSKKFLKIMFSYNNKELIINETVPNRFSPKSPDKAHLNLHINSLELGDSAVYFCASSQHRVGTEAFFGQGTRLTVV.

The chain couples TRBV29-1 to TRBJ2-2; D gene unclear. CDR3 length: 14 amino acids. Germline assignment: CDR1 SQVTM and CDR2 ANQGSEA. V was trimmed by 4 bases and J by 0 bases, leaving 9 bases between them. In DNA, the CDR3 is TGCAGCGTTGCGTTATTCGCGAACACCGGGGAGCTGTTTTTT. It encodes CSVALFANTGELFF.

A single count supports this clonotype. The V call is TRBV18, the J call TRBJ2-3, with D possibly matching TRBD1 (6 bases). Germline values: CDR1 KGHSH, CDR2 LQKENI. Trimming shortened V by 1 base and J by 0 bases, and 8 bases separated the two germline ends. CDR3 length: 15 residues. As DNA, the CDR3 is TGTGCCAGCTCACCACGGACAGATAGCACAGATACGCAGTATTTT. Its translation is CASSPRTDSTDTQYF.

The CDR3 sequence: CASSPTTGSYEQYF. The CDR3 DNA is TGTGCCAGCAGTCCAACGACAGGGTCCTACGAGCAGTACTTC. This chain uses TRBV3-1 with TRBJ2-7; 7 bases agree with TRBD1. The CDR3 is made up of 14 amino acids. Germline trimming cut 6 bases from V and 1 base from J; bases unmatched to any gene: 6. Germline V gene lookup returns CDR1 LGHDT and CDR2 YNNKEL (reference sequence).

V usage is TRBV10-3 and J usage is TRBJ2-1, with D perhaps matching TRBD2 (5 bases). Trimming shortened V by 10 bases and J by 3 bases, and 10 bases separated the two germline ends. Germline V gene lookup returns CDR1 ENHRY and CDR2 SYGVKD. The CDR3 runs to 12 residues. The CDR3 is CATRTYYNEQFF. The DNA of the CDR3 is TGTGCCACGCGGACTTACTACAATGAGCAGTTCTTC.